This TCR beta chain comes out of a study of identical twins (dated by TCRdb to 2016 to 2017). With regard to the full study: To test whether fetal clonotypes persist, the study used deep sequencing on TCR alpha and beta repertoires from monozygotic twins, unrelated adults of various ages, and cord blood. To rule out contamination, the twin experiments were replicated at different times with different library preparation protocols.

Every donor in the study was a healthy Caucasian. The twin cohort comprised three pairs of female monozygotic twins, all aged roughly 18 to 29 years. The RNA used for TCR libraries was isolated from peripheral blood mononuclear cells. This clonotype came up many times. This receptor's antigen is unknown. Base qualities are not provided; no much larger clone lies one nucleotide away. Unmatched junction bases come to 4, with V trimmed by 0 bases and J by 2 bases. The CDR3 starts with the cysteine, ends with the phenylalanine, and has 16 residues. Solely the CDR3 DNA is kept, with 48 bases framed from the first base. Looking up the germline V gene yields CDR1 SGHDN and CDR2 FVKESK. The investigation overall reported the following: Abundant cord blood beta clonotypes had fewer insertions, young adult naive repertoires showed a similar but weaker trend, and memory repertoires showed no such trend. Zero-insertion analyses could be partly confounded by invariant T cells such as MAIT and iNKT, though diverse VJ usage argued against such confounding for most clonotypes. Compared with coincidental sharing between unrelated individuals, out-of-frame TCR alpha sequences shared between twins had an excess of sequences with low generation probability. Excess twin sharing in beta out-of-frame sequences was weaker because fewer shared sequences lowered the signal-to-noise ratio. In monozygotic twins, out-of-frame TCR alpha sharing was systematically underestimated by recombination models, although the models agreed with sharing between unrelated individuals. Because the same donors could not be followed over many years, the conclusions relied on cross-sectional statistical analysis.

The method behind the library was 5' RACE. Sequencing was carried out with an Illumina HiSeq 2000. A universal primer binding site was introduced by template switching, and a unique molecular identifier was present in the final cDNA, enabling accurate counting of TCR cDNA molecules. Specific primers in the conserved constant-segment region were used to synthesize first-strand cDNA for TCR alpha and beta chains. Each cDNA library was double barcoded, with a SMART-Mk sample barcode plus Illumina barcodes, to control for contamination. TruSeq adapter sequences, together with Illumina sample barcodes, were added in two successive PCR steps. The Illumina HiSeq platform was used with custom primers to sequence TCR alpha and beta cDNA libraries. The study's own analysis went as follows. Unique molecular identifiers were extracted from raw reads with MiGEC, and CDR3 positions were determined with MiXCR. Recombination models were inferred per individual with the repgenHMM and IGoR tools using an EM algorithm. The tcR package in R was used for shared clonotype analysis, with sharing normalized by the product of cloneset sizes. To study raw recombination without the effects of thymic and clonal selection, out-of-frame nonproductive sequences were analyzed. TCRdb reanalyzed the raw reads on its own, using fastp at Q25 for trimming and MiXCR for clone calling, and kept in-frame beta chains. Entries that share a CDR3 protein sequence are merged under the most common genes and DNA. TCRdb's processing, not the study's, gives the V and J calls here. The sample table records approximately 600,000 distinct CDR3 sequences; more than 9% of these occur just once. Around 3.2% of the sample lies in the top ten.

The sample was also reused in another study, on yellow fever vaccine responses in identical twins. As the second publication notes: According to the authors, the vaccine-induced T cell response in identical twins seemed to be partly convergent and partly specific to each individual. In the study, vaccine-responding T cell clones were precisely tracked in identical twins.

Rearrangement joined TRBV14 to TRBJ2-5, with 9 bases aligning to TRBD1. The clonotype originates from a woman between 18 and 30 years old in good health. Material: PBMCs. The CDR3 reads as follows: CASSQDGTGRQETQYF. DNA sequence: TGTGCCAGCAGCCAAGATGGGACAGGGAGACAAGAGACCCAGTACTTC. When the CDR3 is completed using the reference TRBV14 and TRBJ2-5 genes on either side, the full variable domain is EAGVTQFPSHSVIEKGQTVTLRCDPISGHDNLYWYRRVMGKEIKFLLHFVKESKQDESGMPNNRFLAERTGGTYSTLKVQPAELEDSGVYFCASSQDGTGRQETQYFGPGTRLLVL.